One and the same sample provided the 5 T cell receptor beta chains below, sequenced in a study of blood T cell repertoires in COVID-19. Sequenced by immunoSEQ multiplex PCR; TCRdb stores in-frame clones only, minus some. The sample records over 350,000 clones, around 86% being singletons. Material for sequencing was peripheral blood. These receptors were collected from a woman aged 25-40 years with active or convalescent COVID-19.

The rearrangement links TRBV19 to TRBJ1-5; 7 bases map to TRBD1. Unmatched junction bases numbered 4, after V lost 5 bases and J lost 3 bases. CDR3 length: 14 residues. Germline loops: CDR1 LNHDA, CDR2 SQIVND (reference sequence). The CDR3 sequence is CASSPGGLNQPQHF. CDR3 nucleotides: TGTGCCAGTAGTCCAGGGGGACTCAATCAGCCCCAGCATTTT.

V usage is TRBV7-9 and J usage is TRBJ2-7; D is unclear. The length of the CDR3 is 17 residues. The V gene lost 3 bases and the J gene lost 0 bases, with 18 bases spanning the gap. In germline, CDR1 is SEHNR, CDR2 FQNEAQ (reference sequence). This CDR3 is CASSLAENYGNSYEQYF. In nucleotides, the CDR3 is TGTGCCAGCAGCTTGGCAGAAAATTATGGTAACTCCTACGAGCAGTACTTC. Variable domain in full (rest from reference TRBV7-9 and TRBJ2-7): DTGVSQNPRHKITKRGQNVTFRCDPISEHNRLYWYRQTLGQGPEFLTYFQNEAQLEKSRLLSDRFSAERPKGSFSTLEIQRTEQGDSAMYLCASSLAENYGNSYEQYFGPGTRLTVT.

As DNA, the CDR3 is TGCGCCAGCAGCCCGCTTGGCAGGGGCTATGGCTACACCTTC. Its protein is CASSPLGRGYGYTF. The rearrangement links TRBV5-1 to TRBJ1-2, with D perhaps TRBD1 (6 bases). The germline gives CDR1 SGHRS, CDR2 YFSETQ. This CDR3 has 14 residues. V lost 4 bases to trimming and J lost 4 bases, with 14 bases between them.

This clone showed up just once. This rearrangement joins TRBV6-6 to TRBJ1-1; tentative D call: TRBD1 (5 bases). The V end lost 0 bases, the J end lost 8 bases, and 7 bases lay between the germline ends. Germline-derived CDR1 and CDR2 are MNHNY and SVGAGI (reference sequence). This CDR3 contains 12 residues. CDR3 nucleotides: TGTGCCAGCAGTTACTCGCACAGGGAAGCTTTCTTT. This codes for CASSYSHREAFF.

Written as DNA, the CDR3 is TGTGCCAGCAGCTTAGGGACAGGGGTGCCCGTCGGTCAGCCCCAGCATTTT. This encodes CASSLGTGVPVGQPQHF. V gene TRBV7-9 combines with J gene TRBJ1-5; 9 bases are a match to TRBD1. The CDR3 spans 17 residues. Trimming cost V 1 base and J 6 bases; bases outside gene matches: 10. The V gene's germline CDR1 is SEHNR and CDR2 FQNEAQ (reference sequence). Full variable domain (remainder filled in from reference TRBV7-9 and TRBJ1-5): DTGVSQNPRHKITKRGQNVTFRCDPISEHNRLYWYRQTLGQGPEFLTYFQNEAQLEKSRLLSDRFSAERPKGSFSTLEIQRTEQGDSAMYLCASSLGTGVPVGQPQHFGDGTRLSIL.